This TCR beta chain appears in the sequencing data of a study of shared clonotypes between healthy human individuals. The table came from immunoSEQ multiplex PCR; TCRdb's copy has only in-frame clones and leaves some out. The sample contains about 2.2 million clones, about 92% of which appear only once. Notes on the study in general: What rarefaction showed was incomplete sorted-subset sequencing despite large depth. Across several donors, naive CD4 shared 5% to 6%, naive CD8 approximately 3.5%, memory CD4 roughly 2.5%, memory CD8 about 0.4%. Sampling covered blood only; tissue repertoires likely differ.

The J segment lost 4 bases and the V segment lost 7 bases, leaving 10 bases of the junction unmatched. Germline V gene sequence: CDR1 SNHLY, CDR2 FYNNEI. The length of the CDR3 is 15 residues. CD45RO-negative CD8 cells positively selected for CCR7 made up the naive population, which excluded terminally differentiated effector memory CD45RA+ cells. In the case of this clone: Its specificity is not known.

The sample was naive CD8+ T cells from PBMCs. The chain is built from TRBV2 and TRBJ1-1; 9 bases fit TRBD1. This clonotype originated in a man between 18 and 35 years old in good health. Some clones in this sample may be carry-over from other donors' samples. In DNA form, the CDR3 reads TGTGCCAGCATTCGATCCGGGACAGGGCCCACTGAAGCTTTCTTT. Translation: CASIRSGTGPTEAFF.